This TCR beta chain was recorded in a study of T cells after yellow fever vaccination. Using its own MiXCR run on the 5' RACE reads, TCRdb lists one record per CDR3 protein. The sample lists about 550,000 distinct CDR3 sequences, roughly 21% occurring once. The V gene lost 1 base and the J gene lost 10 bases, with 21 bases spanning the gap. The CDR3 is 16 residues long. Germline V lookup: CDR1 LGHNA, CDR2 YSLEER. The sample here was PBMCs, taken 15 days after the yellow fever booster vaccination. The rearrangement joins TRBV4-3 to TRBJ2-3; D is possibly TRBD2 (6 bases). The sequence was collected from a man aged 25-45 years who received the YFV17D yellow fever vaccine. The CDR3 here is CASSQVEGLATGAQYF. DNA for the CDR3: TGCGCCAGCAGCCAAGTTGAGGGACTGGCTACAGGAGCGCAGTATTTT.